A single sample is the source of the 24 T cell receptor beta chains below, sequenced in a study of blood T cell repertoires in COVID-19. Assay: immunoSEQ multiplex PCR; the TCRdb copy retains only in-frame clones and omits some. The profile shows approximately 100,000 clones, around 84% of them singletons. The specimen sequenced was peripheral blood. These receptors were obtained from a woman between 55 and 75 years old with acute or convalescent COVID-19.

The rearrangement links TRBV4-1 to TRBJ2-3, with TRBD1 as a possible D gene (5 bases). CDR3 length: 16 residues. Between the trimmed V and J ends, which lost 1 base and 2 bases, there was a span of 13 bases. CDR1 MGHRA and CDR2 YSYEKL come from the germline V gene. For the CDR3, the DNA is TGCGCCAGCAGCCAAGCAGACAGAGTCATCACAGATACGCAGTATTTT. Protein: CASSQADRVITDTQYF.

This clone was seen a handful of times. The chain has TRBV5-1 and TRBJ2-5, with TRBD2 matching 10 bases. CDR3 length: 17 amino acids. Germline lookup yields CDR1 SGHRS and CDR2 YFSETQ. V lost 0 bases and J lost 5; bases outside the gene matches: 10. The CDR3 is CASSLASGGALRETQYF. As DNA, the CDR3 is TGCGCCAGCAGCTTGGCAAGCGGGGGGGCCTTGAGGGAGACCCAGTACTTC.

This sequence joins TRBV4-2 and TRBJ2-3; 10 positions agree with TRBD2. J lost 5 bases, V lost 0 bases, and 8 bases had no gene match. This CDR3 has 17 amino acids. Germline V gives CDR1 LGHNA, CDR2 YNFKEQ. The CDR3 nucleotides read TGTGCCAGCAGCCAAGATGGGGCTAGCGGGGGCGGAGATACGCAGTATTTT. Translating gives CASSQDGASGGGDTQYF.

The genes are TRBV7-9 and TRBJ1-5, with D perhaps matching TRBD1 (6 bases). Trimming took off 5 bases at V and 5 bases at J, with 13 bases between the two ends. The V gene's germline CDR1 is SEHNR and CDR2 FQNEAQ (reference sequence). The CDR3 extends over 14 amino acids. The CDR3 DNA sequence: TGTGCCAGCAGCCCGGACAGAAACGATCAGCCCCAGCATTTT. This gives the protein CASSPDRNDQPQHF. The variable domain in full, with the rest retrieved from reference TRBV7-9 and TRBJ1-5, is DTGVSQNPRHKITKRGQNVTFRCDPISEHNRLYWYRQTLGQGPEFLTYFQNEAQLEKSRLLSDRFSAERPKGSFSTLEIQRTEQGDSAMYLCASSPDRNDQPQHFGDGTRLSIL.

This clone was recorded only once. The chain recombines TRBV19 with TRBJ1-5; D unresolved. V dropped 5 bases and J dropped 5 bases, with 10 bases sitting between them. The CDR3 totals 13 residues. CDR1 and CDR2 (germline): LNHDA, SQIVND (reference sequence). CDR3 nucleotide sequence: TGTGCCAGTAGTTTCTCTCCAGATCAGCCCCAGCATTTT. Protein: CASSFSPDQPQHF.

The chain uses TRBV6-6 and TRBJ1-6; 7 positions agree with TRBD1. The CDR3 has 15 amino acids. Germline V gives CDR1 MNHNY, CDR2 SVGAGI (reference sequence). After removal of 5 bases from V and 7 bases from J, the junction contained 8 bases not matched to a gene. The CDR3 sequence is CASSPGGLINSPLHF. In DNA form, the CDR3 reads TGTGCCAGCAGTCCAGGGGGTCTCATAAATTCACCCCTCCACTTT.

The V call is TRBV2, the J call TRBJ1-5, with 7 bases lining up with TRBD1. The V segment lost 8 bases and the J segment 1 base; nucleotides outside the gene matches: 8. The germline V gene has CDR1 SNHLY and CDR2 FYNNEI. This CDR3 spans 15 amino acids. CDR3 sequence (DNA): TGTGCCAGCGGTAACAGGGGTGGGAGCAATCAGCCCCAGCATTTT. It encodes CASGNRGGSNQPQHF.

The rearrangement links TRBV29-1 to TRBJ1-1; 7 bases line up with TRBD1. Germline lookup yields CDR1 SQVTM and CDR2 ANQGSEA. The CDR3 runs to 12 residues. With V trimmed by 7 bases and J by 4 bases, 6 bases remained unmatched. The CDR3 reads CSAAGTATEAFF. CDR3 coding DNA: TGCAGCGCGGCCGGGACAGCCACTGAAGCTTTCTTT.

V and J are TRBV5-4 and TRBJ2-5, with 9 nucleotides matching TRBD2. Trimming cost V 2 bases and J 0 bases; bases outside gene matches: 2. The CDR3 has 15 amino acids. Germline loops: CDR1 SGHNT, CDR2 YYREEE (reference sequence). CDR3 region: CASSLAGGNQETQYF. CDR3 bases: TGTGCCAGCAGCTTAGCGGGGGGAAACCAAGAGACCCAGTACTTC.

The chain carries TRBV5-1 and TRBJ2-7; 10 nucleotides line up with TRBD2. Per germline, CDR1 SGHRS and CDR2 YFSETQ. The junction had 6 bases not matched to a gene; V was cut back by 4 bases and J by 2 bases. CDR3 length: 15 residues. The CDR3 nucleotides are TGCGCCAGCAGCCTTAGGACTAGCGGCACCTACGAGCAGTACTTC. Protein sequence: CASSLRTSGTYEQYF.

This chain uses TRBV4-2 with TRBJ1-3; the match to TRBD1 covers 7 bases. Losses at the gene ends were 2 bases for V and 0 bases for J; bases not matched to a gene: 7. Germline CDR1 LGHNA, CDR2 YNFKEQ. The CDR3 loop spans 17 amino acids. This CDR3 reads CASSQKTGRDSGNTIYF. DNA for the CDR3: TGTGCCAGCAGCCAAAAGACAGGGAGAGACTCTGGAAACACCATATATTTT.

This sequence joins TRBV18 and TRBJ2-3; D call uncertain. The CDR3 has 15 residues. Germline V gene lookup returns CDR1 KGHSH and CDR2 LQKENI. Trimming left V 2 bases short and J 5 bases short, with 14 bases between. The CDR3: CASSPIPLVGDTQYF. The DNA of the CDR3 is TGTGCCAGCTCACCAATCCCCCTAGTTGGAGATACGCAGTATTTT.

The CDR3 sequence is CASTTDHNEQFF. DNA for the CDR3: TGTGCTAGTACTACCGACCACAATGAGCAGTTCTTC. V is TRBV12-5 and J is TRBJ2-1; the D is unclear. The V and J ends lost 8 bases and 5 bases respectively, with 10 bases between them. The length of the CDR3 is 12 residues. Germline assignment: CDR1 LGHNT and CDR2 FRNRAP. Based on the CDR3 plus reference TRBV12-5 and TRBJ2-1, the full variable domain is DARVTQTPRHKVTEMGQEVTMRCQPILGHNTVFWYRQTMMQGLELLAYFRNRAPLDDSGMPKDRFSAEMPDATLATLKIQPSEPRDSAVYFCASTTDHNEQFFGPGTRLTVL.

To note about this clone: Other nucleotide sequences in the sample specify the same CDR3. V and J are TRBV24-1 and TRBJ1-2; D remains unclear. The CDR3 has 11 residues. Between the trimmed V and J ends, which lost 5 bases and 4 bases, there was a span of 4 bases. CDR1 is KGHDR, CDR2 SFDVKD, per germline. The CDR3 here is CATSGSYGYTF. DNA for the CDR3: TGTGCCACCAGTGGGAGCTATGGCTACACCTTC.

The chain uses TRBV7-2 and TRBJ2-5, with a possible D match to TRBD2 (5 bases). V was cut by 5 bases and J by 5 bases, with 15 bases left in between. The CDR3 extends over 14 amino acids. Germline CDR1 reads SGHTA; CDR2 reads FQGNSA. The CDR3 sequence: CASSALGLRETQYF. The CDR3, as DNA: TGTGCCAGCAGCGCACTAGGCTTAAGGGAGACCCAGTACTTC.

The rearrangement uses TRBV9 and TRBJ1-2, with TRBD1 matching over 8 bases. From germline, CDR1 is SGDLS and CDR2 YYNGEE. This CDR3 comprises 14 residues. With 0 bases clipped from V and 2 bases from J, the junction kept 0 bases outside the gene matches. DNA of the CDR3: TGTGCCAGCAGCGTAGACAGGGGGAACTATGGCTACACCTTC. As protein: CASSVDRGNYGYTF.

This clone was seen a single time. V usage is TRBV6-6 and J usage is TRBJ2-7, with D tentatively TRBD1 (6 bases). Germline loops: CDR1 MNHNY, CDR2 SVGAGI (reference sequence). V shed 5 bases and J shed 6 bases, with 14 bases lying between them. The CDR3 length is 13 residues. This CDR3 reads CASSGKTGLEQYF. CDR3 coding DNA: TGTGCCAGCAGTGGGAAAACAGGGCTCGAGCAGTACTTC.

The V call is TRBV9, the J call TRBJ2-3; 9 bases are a match to TRBD1. This CDR3 has 13 amino acids. Unmatched junction bases numbered 3, after V lost 7 bases and J lost 3 bases. Per germline, CDR1 SGDLS and CDR2 YYNGEE. The CDR3 region has the DNA TGTGCCAGCCCCGGGACAGGGACAGATACGCAGTATTTT. Translated: CASPGTGTDTQYF.

The chain has TRBV5-1 and TRBJ2-1; unclear D gene. There are 14 residues in the CDR3. From germline, CDR1 is SGHRS and CDR2 YFSETQ. The V end lost 0 bases, the J end lost 2 bases, and 6 bases lay between the germline ends. The CDR3 DNA follows: TGCGCCAGCAGCTTGGAGGCGGCCTACAATGAGCAGTTCTTC. The encoded protein is CASSLEAAYNEQFF.

In DNA, the CDR3 is TGTGCCAGCAGCCTACCTATGCGGCCCCAGCATTTT. Translation gives CASSLPMRPQHF. V gene TRBV3-1 (or the pseudogene TRBV3-2) combines with J gene TRBJ1-5; D is undetermined. Per the germline V gene, CDR1 is LGHDT and CDR2 is YNNKEL (reference sequence). This CDR3 contains 12 residues. Trimming pared 4 bases from V and 9 bases from J, leaving 10 bases between.

The chain has TRBV15 and TRBJ1-5; D might be TRBD1 (5 bases). This CDR3 region has 17 residues. The germline V gene has CDR1 LNHNV and CDR2 YYDKDF (reference sequence). The germline V and J ends were trimmed by 0 bases and 0 bases, with 12 bases remaining between them. The CDR3 DNA reads TGTGCCACCAGCAGAGATCCCTCAGGGTATAGCAATCAGCCCCAGCATTTT. It codes for CATSRDPSGYSNQPQHF. The complete variable domain, with remaining parts taken from reference TRBV15 and TRBJ1-5, reads DAMVIQNPRYQVTQFGKPVTLSCSQTLNHNVMYWYQQKSSQAPKLLFHYYDKDFNNEADTPDNFQSRRPNTSFCFLDIRSPGLGDTAMYLCATSRDPSGYSNQPQHFGDGTRLSIL.

This clone has a single count. The chain joins TRBV10-3 to TRBJ1-2, with TRBD1 as a possible D gene (6 bases). The CDR3 spans 13 residues. Germline V gene sequence: CDR1 ENHRY, CDR2 SYGVKD. V was shortened by 6 bases and J by 6 bases, with 14 bases between the two germline ends. CDR3 DNA: TGTGCCATCAGCGGTACAGGGAGTCATGGCTACACCTTC. This translates into CAISGTGSHGYTF.

The chain combines TRBV2 with TRBJ1-3; D is possibly TRBD1 (6 bases). The V end lost 5 bases, the J end lost 1 base, and 9 bases lay between the germline ends. This CDR3 has 14 amino acids. Germline CDR1 SNHLY, CDR2 FYNNEI. The CDR3 coding sequence is TGTGCCAGCAGTACAGGGATATCTGGAAACACCATATATTTT. This encodes CASSTGISGNTIYF.

This chain uses TRBV9 with TRBJ2-2; the match to TRBD2 covers 7 bases. V lost 3 bases to trimming and J lost 0 bases; unmatched junction nucleotides: 2. The CDR3 is 15 residues long. Per the germline V gene, CDR1 is SGDLS and CDR2 is YYNGEE. CDR3 in amino acids: CASSASGTNTGELFF. The CDR3, as DNA: TGTGCCAGCAGCGCTAGCGGTACGAACACCGGGGAGCTGTTTTTT.